This T cell receptor beta chain was identified in a study of blood T cell repertoires in COVID-19. The wider study: T cells, B-cell-depleted T cells, or PBMCs provided the cDNA or gDNA that served as material.

In the original processing: Researchers report that nucleated cell counts were estimated from reference gene primer amplification. TCRdb's table, derived via immunoSEQ multiplex PCR, lists solely in-frame clones and lacks some. The DNA was the basis for D and trimming; V, J and clone size are from that table. The sample holds over 200,000 clones, about nine tenths seen once. V gave up 4 bases and J gave up 0 bases, with 13 bases separating them. The germline V gene encodes CDR1 MGHRA and CDR2 YSYEKL. The CDR3 totals 16 residues. The chain is built from TRBV4-1 and TRBJ1-3; TRBD1 is a possible D gene (6 bases). The material sequenced was peripheral blood. This clonotype was obtained from a woman in her sixties with acute or convalescent COVID-19. The CDR3 region has the DNA TGCGCCAGCAGCCGCCCGGACAGTAGCTCTGGAAACACCATATATTTT. It yields the protein CASSRPDSSSGNTIYF.